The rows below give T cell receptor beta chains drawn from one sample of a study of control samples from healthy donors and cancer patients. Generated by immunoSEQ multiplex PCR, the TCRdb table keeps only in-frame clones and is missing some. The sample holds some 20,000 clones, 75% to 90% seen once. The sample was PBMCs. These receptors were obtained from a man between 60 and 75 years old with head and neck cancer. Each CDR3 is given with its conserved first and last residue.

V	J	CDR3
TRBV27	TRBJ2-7	CASSRGSVYEQYF
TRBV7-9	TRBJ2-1	CASSPKTPNYNEQFF
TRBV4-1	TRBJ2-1	CASSHRGDEQFF
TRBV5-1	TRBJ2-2	CASSSTTSGDPTGELFF
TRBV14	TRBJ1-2	CASSQDRGQVYGYTF
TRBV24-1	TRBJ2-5	CATSDGPQETQYF
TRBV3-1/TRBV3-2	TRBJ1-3	CASSRDRGRENTIYF
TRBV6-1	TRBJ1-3	CASSENAGRSGNTIYF
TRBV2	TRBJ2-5	CASSGALRGGETQYF
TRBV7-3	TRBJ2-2	CASSSGTSGGELFF